Included here is one TCR beta chain sequence, with context. The antigen is unknown. The CDR3 spans 11 residues. V shed 4 bases and J shed 2 bases, with 3 bases lying between them. Germline CDR1 and CDR2: MNHNY and SVGAGI (reference sequence). These data belong to a study of STAT5B mutations in CD4+ large granular lymphocyte leukemia. The study, taken as a whole, reports: The CD4+ versus CD8+ T-LGLL clonality difference may reflect limited sample size. 8/27 top patient clones versus 2/35 control clones were TRBV06-family. Patient CD4-sorted repertoires looked more clonal than healthy CD4+ repertoires, even without putative leukemic clones.

Repertoires were generated with immunoSEQ multiplex PCR, while TCRdb's copy carries only in-frame clones and drops some. Of around 27,000 clones listed, roughly 77% were seen once; the top ten hold 3.1%. The specimen sequenced was CD4+ T cells from blood buffy coats. The chain recombines TRBV6-6 with TRBJ2-7; D unclear. This sequence was found in a human donor in good health. CDR3 in amino acids: CASSSPYEQYF. The CDR3 nucleotides read TGTGCCAGCAGTTCGCCCTACGAGCAGTACTTC.